Each of the 9 T cell receptor beta chains below was sequenced from the same sample in a study of T cell responses to AZD1222 COVID-19 vaccine. Sequencing used immunoSEQ multiplex PCR; TCRdb keeps in-frame clones, though not all of them. The sample lists roughly 77,000 clones, 85% to 95% occurring once. The material sequenced was peripheral blood, taken on day 0 of AZD1222 vaccination. These TCRs come from an adult in good health.

The CDR3 here is CSASEMRGTEAFF. CDR3 bases: TGCAGCGCCTCCGAAATGAGAGGCACTGAAGCTTTCTTT. This sequence joins TRBV29-1 and TRBJ1-1, with unresolved D. The CDR3 spans 13 residues. The V end lost 7 bases, the J end lost 4 bases, and 16 bases lay between the germline ends. Germline V gene sequence: CDR1 SQVTM, CDR2 ANQGSEA.

In this sample, this clone turned up once. V usage is TRBV5-5 and J usage is TRBJ1-1; tentative D call: TRBD1 (5 bases). Germline CDR1 SGHKS, CDR2 YYEKEE (reference sequence). This CDR3 region has 14 residues. The V and J ends lost 5 bases and 4 bases respectively, with 15 bases between them. CDR3 DNA sequence: TGTGCCAGCAGGGTGGGCAGGGAGGCCACTGAAGCTTTCTTT. This translates into CASRVGREATEAFF. Together with reference TRBV5-5 and TRBJ1-1, the CDR3 gives the full variable domain: DAGVTQSPTHLIKTRGQQVTLRCSPISGHKSVSWYQQVLGQGPQFIFQYYEKEERGRGNFPDRFSARQFPNYSSELNVNALLLGDSALYLCASRVGREATEAFFGQGTRLTVV.

In its sample, this clone was seen once. The chain employs TRBV10-3 and TRBJ2-7, with 10 nucleotides matching TRBD2. The CDR3 runs to 15 residues. Germline assignment: CDR1 ENHRY and CDR2 SYGVKD. The ends lost 6 bases at V and 2 bases at J; junction bases unmatched: 7. CDR3 in amino acids: CAIRATSGVTYEQYF. CDR3 sequence (DNA): TGTGCCATCAGGGCAACTAGCGGGGTTACCTACGAGCAGTACTTC.

This rearrangement joins TRBV5-6 to TRBJ2-7, with a tentative D call TRBD1 (6 bases). The length of the CDR3 is 12 residues. CDR1 SGHDT and CDR2 YYEEEE come from the germline V gene. V was trimmed by 4 bases and J by 4 bases, leaving 9 bases between them. CDR3 protein: CASSAQGYEQYF. The CDR3 DNA sequence: TGTGCCAGCAGCGCACAGGGTTACGAGCAGTACTTC.

This clone was picked up a small number of times. The chain uses TRBV7-9 and TRBJ1-5, with 7 bases lining up with TRBD1. V gave up 5 bases and J gave up 3 bases; unmatched junction bases: 4. The CDR3 length is 14 residues. CDR1 is SEHNR, CDR2 FQNEAQ, per germline (reference sequence). CDR3 sequence (DNA): TGTGCCAGCAGCCCCGGGACAGCCAATCAGCCCCAGCATTTT. Translated, it gives CASSPGTANQPQHF.

V and J are TRBV28 and TRBJ1-4, with 10 bases that match TRBD1. This CDR3 has 15 residues. Germline V gene lookup returns CDR1 MDHEN and CDR2 SYDVKM. Germline trimming cut 3 bases from V and 7 bases from J; bases unmatched to any gene: 5. The CDR3 sequence: CASSFLGTGAEKLFF. DNA for the CDR3: TGTGCCAGCAGTTTCCTCGGGACAGGGGCTGAAAAACTGTTTTTT.

The table lists this clone with a count of one. The rearrangement joins TRBV13 to TRBJ1-3, with D possibly matching TRBD1 (5 bases). This CDR3 is built from 14 residues. Germline V gene sequence: CDR1 PRHDT, CDR2 FYEKMQ (reference sequence). V dropped 2 bases and J dropped 11 bases, with 16 bases sitting between them. CDR3 protein: CASSLRDGFLPIYF. In DNA form, the CDR3 reads TGTGCCAGCAGCTTACGGGACGGCTTTCTTCCCATATATTTT.

The V call is TRBV6-5, the J call TRBJ1-5; 10 bases match TRBD1. The CDR3 consists of 13 residues. Trimming removed 6 bases from V and 9 bases from J; junction bases left unmatched: 5. Per germline, CDR1 MNHEY and CDR2 SVGAGI. The CDR3 region has the DNA TGTGCCAGCAGAGGGACAGGGGTTCCGCCCCAGCATTTT. It yields the protein CASRGTGVPPQHF.

The chain combines TRBV18 with TRBJ1-1; D uncertain. V lost 6 bases, J lost 1 base, and 9 bases lay in between. The CDR3 totals 13 residues. From germline, CDR1 is KGHSH and CDR2 LQKENI. The CDR3 loop reads CASSLTRNTEAFF. The DNA for the CDR3 is TGTGCCAGCTCTCTTACAAGGAACACTGAAGCTTTCTTT.